The sequence of this T cell receptor (beta chain) was determined in a study of T cell responses to AZD1222 COVID-19 vaccine (dated by TCRdb to the early 2020s). With regard to the full study: AZD1222 recipients given second doses at about 4 weeks or at about 12 weeks were pooled, since spike-specific TCR depth and breadth were not found to differ between the two schedules. A total of just over 230 trial participants underwent TCR sequencing, of whom more than 200 had received two doses of AZD1222 and about 25 had received two doses of the MenACWY control vaccine. Enrollment into the trials was organized by age into subgroups of 18-55, 56-69 and 70-plus years, and those subgroups contained around 150, 28 and 57 TCR-sequenced participants, respectively.

Interpreted using the paper, the time point label stands for: baseline before first vaccination. Samples from vaccinated people were obtained from the UK trials COV001 and COV002, which included a single-blind randomized controlled phase 2/3 trial of AZD1222 (ChAdOx1 nCoV-19) in healthy adults. For TCRbeta chain sequencing, PBMC samples from trial participants were taken at day 0 and at day 28 after the second dose. As for this clone: The specificity of this receptor is unknown. Per-base qualities were not stored, and no clone one base away is much larger.

The CDR3 regions of human TCRbeta chains were analyzed by immunosequencing. The study's processing was this. Repertoire TCRs were matched against a reference library of SARS-CoV-2-specific TCRs generated with the MIRA antigen-specificity platform. Breadth was defined as the fraction of unique TCRs that were SARS-CoV-2-associated. Depth was defined as the fraction of total T cells that were SARS-CoV-2-associated. Using the MIRA data, every spike-specific TCR was mapped to the spike region that the TCR reacted to and assigned to either a CD4 or a CD8 class. Log10-transformed breadth and depth values were compared by one-way ANOVA with Sidak's multiple comparisons tests. TCRdb obtained this table from immuneACCESS and retained in-frame rearrangements with V and J assigned. These tables miss some clones; where compared with another copy, unresolved V genes account for less than half of the shortfall, and the remainder is unexplained. D and trimming come from the DNA, and the V and J calls and clone size come from that table. This sample gives approximately 150,000 clones in total; roughly 90% of them show up just once. The ten largest clonotypes hold over 1.5% of the sample.

General conclusions and limits of the study: Only five to seven AZD1222 recipients were SARS-CoV-2 seropositive at baseline, limiting conclusions about previously exposed vaccinees. Participants were mostly white British, with more females than males. The authors suggested clonal diversity may have been underestimated. Because no day 14 peak-response samples were available, repertoires were characterized only after the peak T cell response. In the small 56-69-year group, the increase in depth fell short of significance, most likely because of low power. Vaccine-associated CD4 TCRs spanned the whole spike protein, with dominant responses in regions 160-218 and 743-854. Reportedly, close to half of the unique spike-specific TCRs recognized epitopes lying outside the regions that are mutated in the B.1.351 and B.1.1.7 variants. Spike-specific TCR breadth and depth rose significantly after two AZD1222 doses compared with day 0 and with MenACWY recipients.

From cysteine to phenylalanine, the CDR3 is 12 amino acids long. CDR3 DNA is the only sequence kept; it has 36 bases, read in frame from the first base. Based on the germline V gene (reference sequence), the CDR1 and CDR2 sequences are LGHDT and YNNKEL. The trim is 0 bases for V and 9 bases for J, with a gap of 6 bases between the germline ends. The receptor chain draws on TRBV3-1 (or the pseudogene TRBV3-2) and TRBJ2-1; the D gene is unclear. The origin of this receptor is an adult in good health. The sample was peripheral blood, taken on day 0 of AZD1222 vaccination. CDR3 protein: CASSQDRSEQFF. The sequenced DNA: TGTGCCAGCAGCCAAGATCGTAGTGAGCAGTTCTTC.